The 14 T cell receptor beta chains below all came from one sample that was sequenced in a study of blood T cell repertoires in COVID-19. TCRdb's table, derived via immunoSEQ multiplex PCR, lists solely in-frame clones and lacks some. The data show 350,000 or so clones, roughly 90% seen once. The sequenced sample was PBMCs or T cells enriched from blood (not recorded which). The receptors come from a woman younger than 45 who had recovered from COVID-19.

The chain uses TRBV14 and TRBJ1-2; 9 nucleotides agree with TRBD1. CDR1 and CDR2 from the germline V gene are SGHDN and FVKESK. Germline trimming cut 0 bases from V and 8 bases from J; bases unmatched to any gene: 4. The CDR3 has 14 amino acids. CDR3 sequence: CASSQEGQGWGYTF. The CDR3 bases are TGTGCCAGCAGCCAAGAGGGACAGGGCTGGGGCTACACCTTC.

The chain links TRBV28 to TRBJ2-7; possible D gene TRBD2, 6 bases. The length of the CDR3 is 15 residues. The germline V gene encodes CDR1 MDHEN and CDR2 SYDVKM. V lost 3 bases, J lost 2 bases, and 14 bases lay in between. The CDR3 spells CASSFGGYSAYEQYF. CDR3 in DNA: TGTGCCAGCAGTTTTGGAGGGTATTCAGCCTACGAGCAGTACTTC.

The V and J genes are TRBV6-5 and TRBJ1-5; D ambiguous. CDR1 is MNHEY and CDR2 is SVGAGI in the germline V gene. The V end lost 5 bases, the J end lost 5 bases, and 13 bases lay between the germline ends. The CDR3 loop spans 14 amino acids. CDR3 in amino acids: CASSPSTYDQPQHF. CDR3 coding DNA: TGTGCCAGCAGTCCCTCTACGTACGATCAGCCCCAGCATTTT.

The chain joins TRBV28 to TRBJ1-4, with 8 bases lining up with TRBD1. Germline V gives CDR1 MDHEN, CDR2 SYDVKM. The CDR3 has 16 residues. V lost 5 bases to trimming and J lost 0 bases; unmatched junction nucleotides: 5. As DNA, the CDR3 is TGTGCCAGCAGTAGTGGACAGGGCCCAACTAATGAAAAACTGTTTTTT. Amino acid sequence: CASSSGQGPTNEKLFF.

The chain links TRBV27 to TRBJ1-5; 8 nucleotides agree with TRBD1. Germline-derived CDR1 and CDR2 are MNHEY and SMNVEV (reference sequence). The CDR3 totals 16 residues. The ends lost 5 bases at V and 0 bases at J; junction bases unmatched: 6. CDR3 coding DNA: TGTGCCAGCAGTGCACGGACAGGGTATAGCAATCAGCCCCAGCATTTT. Translated: CASSARTGYSNQPQHF.

The rearrangement joins TRBV20-1 to TRBJ1-5; unclear D gene. The V gene's germline CDR1 is DFQATT and CDR2 SNEGSKA (reference sequence). Trimming took off 4 bases at V and 1 base at J, with 8 bases between the two ends. The CDR3 consists of 13 residues. In DNA, the CDR3 is TGCAGTGCTATTGAGGGCAGCAATCAGCCCCAGCATTTT. Translating gives CSAIEGSNQPQHF.

The rearrangement uses TRBV21-1 and TRBJ2-3; the table calls TRBD2, which could not be checked here. TRBV21-1 is a recognized pseudogene. The CDR3 is 16 residues long. CDR3 nucleotide sequence: TGTGCCAGCAGCAAGCGGACTACTAGCGAGTCCGATACGCAGTATTTT. Amino acids: CASSKRTTSESDTQYF.

This chain links TRBV7-9 with TRBJ2-3, with 7 bases aligning to TRBD2. J gave up 5 bases and V 3 bases, and 5 bases lay outside the gene matches. CDR1 SEHNR and CDR2 FQNEAQ come from the germline V gene (reference sequence). CDR3 length equals 14 residues. CDR3 sequence: CASSFSPGGDTQYF. Here the CDR3 DNA reads TGTGCCAGCAGCTTTAGCCCGGGGGGAGATACGCAGTATTTT.

The chain uses TRBV19 and TRBJ1-1, with D perhaps matching TRBD1 (5 bases). Trimming removed 2 bases at V and 7 bases at J, with 8 bases between. Germline assignment: CDR1 LNHDA and CDR2 SQIVND (reference sequence). The CDR3 has 12 residues. CDR3 loop: CASSISRDEAFF. For the CDR3, the DNA is TGTGCCAGTAGTATATCCAGGGATGAAGCTTTCTTT.

This chain joins TRBV2 and TRBJ1-1; TRBD1 matches 8 bases. Germline trimming cut 2 bases from V and 4 bases from J; bases unmatched to any gene: 9. This CDR3 has 16 amino acids. CDR1 and CDR2 (germline): SNHLY, FYNNEI. CDR3 residues: CASSERDRFVPTEAFF. The CDR3 coding sequence is TGTGCCAGCAGTGAACGGGACAGGTTCGTCCCCACTGAAGCTTTCTTT.

The V call is TRBV11-2, the J call TRBJ2-7; 7 nucleotides match TRBD1. This CDR3 spans 14 amino acids. The V segment lost 1 base and the J segment 3 bases; nucleotides outside the gene matches: 3. CDR1 is SGHAT, CDR2 FQNNGV, per germline. CDR3 DNA sequence: TGTGCCAGCAGCTTAGTGCCAGGGGGCTACGAGCAGTACTTC. Residues: CASSLVPGGYEQYF.

The gene calls are TRBV7-9 and TRBJ1-1; D gene ambiguous. Between the trimmed V and J ends, which lost 1 base and 2 bases, there was a span of 8 bases. The CDR3 length is 14 residues. The germline gives CDR1 SEHNR, CDR2 FQNEAQ (reference sequence). CDR3 DNA sequence: TGTGCCAGCAGCTTAGGCGGCCCAAACACTGAAGCTTTCTTT. Translation: CASSLGGPNTEAFF.

The rearrangement links TRBV5-8 to TRBJ1-2; the match to TRBD1 covers 7 bases. This CDR3 region has 15 residues. From germline, CDR1 is SGHTS and CDR2 YDEGEE. The junction had 8 bases not matched to a gene; V was cut back by 2 bases and J by 4 bases. CDR3 in DNA: TGTGCCAGCAGCTTCCCCACAAAGGGGGCCTATGGCTACACCTTC. Residues: CASSFPTKGAYGYTF.

The chain is built from TRBV7-9 and TRBJ2-7; D may be TRBD1 (5 bases). The CDR3 runs 12 residues. From germline, CDR1 is SEHNR and CDR2 FQNEAQ (reference sequence). With 7 bases removed from V and 3 bases from J, the gap between germline ends came to 10 bases. CDR3 DNA: TGTGCCAGCACAAATCAGGGCTACGAGCAGTACTTC. Protein product: CASTNQGYEQYF.